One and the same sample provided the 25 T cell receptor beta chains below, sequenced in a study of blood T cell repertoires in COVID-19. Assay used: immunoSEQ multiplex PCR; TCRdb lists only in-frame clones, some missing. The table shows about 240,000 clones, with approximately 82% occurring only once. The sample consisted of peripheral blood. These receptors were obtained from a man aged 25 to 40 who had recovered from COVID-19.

The CDR3 DNA reads as TGTGCCAGCAGTCCCGGGACACATCTTGAAGCTTTCTTT. Amino acid sequence: CASSPGTHLEAFF. The gene calls are TRBV2 and TRBJ1-1; D is possibly TRBD1 (6 bases). Per the germline V gene, CDR1 is SNHLY and CDR2 is FYNNEI. V was trimmed by 5 bases and J by 7 bases, leaving 14 bases between them. The CDR3 length is 13 residues.

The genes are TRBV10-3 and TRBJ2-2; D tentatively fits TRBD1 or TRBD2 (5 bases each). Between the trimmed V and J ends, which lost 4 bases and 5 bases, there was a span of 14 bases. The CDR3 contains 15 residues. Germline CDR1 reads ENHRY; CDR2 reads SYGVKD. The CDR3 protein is CAISASGQGTGELFF. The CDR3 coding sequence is TGTGCCATCAGTGCGTCGGGGCAAGGAACCGGGGAGCTGTTTTTT.

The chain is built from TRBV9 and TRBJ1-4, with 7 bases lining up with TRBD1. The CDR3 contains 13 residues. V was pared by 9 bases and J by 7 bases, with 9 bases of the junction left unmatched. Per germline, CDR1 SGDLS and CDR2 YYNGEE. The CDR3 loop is CATSQGLGEKLFF. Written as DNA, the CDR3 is TGTGCCACCTCACAGGGGCTGGGTGAAAAACTGTTTTTT.

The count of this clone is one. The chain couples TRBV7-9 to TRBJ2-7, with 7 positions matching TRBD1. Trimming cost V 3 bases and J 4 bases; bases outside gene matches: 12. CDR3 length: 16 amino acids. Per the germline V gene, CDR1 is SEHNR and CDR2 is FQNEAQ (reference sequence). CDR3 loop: CASSLVDRDRIYEQYF. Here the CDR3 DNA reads TGTGCCAGCAGCTTGGTAGACCGGGACAGAATATACGAGCAGTACTTC.

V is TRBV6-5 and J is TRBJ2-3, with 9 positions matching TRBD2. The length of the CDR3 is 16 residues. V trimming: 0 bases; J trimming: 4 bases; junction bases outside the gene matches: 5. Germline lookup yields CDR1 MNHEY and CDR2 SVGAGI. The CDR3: CASSYSRLAGSDTQYF. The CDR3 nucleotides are TGTGCCAGCAGTTACTCGCGGCTAGCGGGGTCAGATACGCAGTATTTT.

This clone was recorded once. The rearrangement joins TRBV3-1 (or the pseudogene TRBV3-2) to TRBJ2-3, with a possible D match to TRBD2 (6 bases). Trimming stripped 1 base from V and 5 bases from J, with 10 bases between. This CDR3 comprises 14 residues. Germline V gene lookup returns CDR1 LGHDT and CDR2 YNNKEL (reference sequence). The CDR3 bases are TGTGCCAGCAGCCAAGGCGGGGCGCGAGATACGCAGTATTTT. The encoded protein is CASSQGGARDTQYF.

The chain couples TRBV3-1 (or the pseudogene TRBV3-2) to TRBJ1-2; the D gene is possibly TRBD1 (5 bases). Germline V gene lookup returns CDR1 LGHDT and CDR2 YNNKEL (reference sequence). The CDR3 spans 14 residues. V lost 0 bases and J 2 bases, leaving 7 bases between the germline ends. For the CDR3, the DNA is TGTGCCAGCAGCCAAGACGACAGAAACTATGGCTACACCTTC. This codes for CASSQDDRNYGYTF.

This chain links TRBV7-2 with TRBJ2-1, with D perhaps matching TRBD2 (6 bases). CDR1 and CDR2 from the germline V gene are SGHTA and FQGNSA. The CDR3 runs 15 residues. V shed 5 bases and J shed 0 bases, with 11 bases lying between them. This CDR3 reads CASSASVSSYNEQFF. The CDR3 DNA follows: TGTGCCAGCAGCGCTAGCGTTAGCTCCTACAATGAGCAGTTCTTC.

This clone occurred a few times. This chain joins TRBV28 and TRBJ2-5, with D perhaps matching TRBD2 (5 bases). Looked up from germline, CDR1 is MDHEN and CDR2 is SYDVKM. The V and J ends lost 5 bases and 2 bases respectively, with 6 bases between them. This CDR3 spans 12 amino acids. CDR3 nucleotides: TGTGCCAGCAGTCGGGGTCAAGAGACCCAGTACTTC. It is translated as CASSRGQETQYF.

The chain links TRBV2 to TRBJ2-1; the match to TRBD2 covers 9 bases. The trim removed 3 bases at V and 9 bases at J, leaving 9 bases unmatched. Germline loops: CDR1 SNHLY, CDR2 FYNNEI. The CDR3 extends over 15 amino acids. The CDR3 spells CASSDARGGASEQFF. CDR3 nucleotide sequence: TGTGCCAGCAGTGATGCTCGCGGGGGGGCGAGTGAGCAGTTCTTC.

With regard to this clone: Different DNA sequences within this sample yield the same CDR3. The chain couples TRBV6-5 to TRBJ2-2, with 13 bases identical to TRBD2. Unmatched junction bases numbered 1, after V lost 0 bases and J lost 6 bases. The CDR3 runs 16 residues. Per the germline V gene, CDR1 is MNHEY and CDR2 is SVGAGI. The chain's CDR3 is CASSYSTSGGAGELFF. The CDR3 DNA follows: TGTGCCAGCAGTTACTCTACTAGCGGGGGGGCCGGGGAGCTGTTTTTT.

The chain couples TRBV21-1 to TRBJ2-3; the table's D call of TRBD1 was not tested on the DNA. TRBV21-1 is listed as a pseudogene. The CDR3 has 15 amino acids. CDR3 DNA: TGTGCCAGCACGACAGGGGGGTTAGGCACAGATACGCAGTATTTT. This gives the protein CASTTGGLGTDTQYF.

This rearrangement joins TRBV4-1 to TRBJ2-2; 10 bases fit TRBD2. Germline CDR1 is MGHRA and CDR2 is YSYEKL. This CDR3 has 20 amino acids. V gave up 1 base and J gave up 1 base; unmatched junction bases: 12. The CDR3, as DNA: TGCGCCAGCAGCCAAGTTCGGCGGCTAGCGGGGGAGAGGAACACCGGGGAGCTGTTTTTT. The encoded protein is CASSQVRRLAGERNTGELFF.

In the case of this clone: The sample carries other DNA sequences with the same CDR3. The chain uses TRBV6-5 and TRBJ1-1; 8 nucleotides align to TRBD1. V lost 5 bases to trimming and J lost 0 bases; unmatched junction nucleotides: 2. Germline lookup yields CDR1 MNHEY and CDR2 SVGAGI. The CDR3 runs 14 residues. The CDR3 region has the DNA TGTGCCAGCAGTAAGGACAGGGTGAACACTGAAGCTTTCTTT. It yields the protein CASSKDRVNTEAFF.

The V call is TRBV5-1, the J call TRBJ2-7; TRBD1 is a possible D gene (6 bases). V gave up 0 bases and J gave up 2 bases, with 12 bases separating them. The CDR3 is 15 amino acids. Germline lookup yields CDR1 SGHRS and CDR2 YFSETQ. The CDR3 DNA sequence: TGCGCCAGCAGCTTGGTACAGGGATTGACCTACGAGCAGTACTTC. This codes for CASSLVQGLTYEQYF.

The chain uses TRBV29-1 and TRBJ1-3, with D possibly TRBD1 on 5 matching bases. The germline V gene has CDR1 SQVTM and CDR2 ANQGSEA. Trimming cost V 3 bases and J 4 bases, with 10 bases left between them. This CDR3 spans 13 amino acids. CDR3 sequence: CSVDAGSGNTIYF. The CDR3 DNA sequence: TGCAGCGTTGATGCAGGGTCGGGAAACACCATATATTTT.

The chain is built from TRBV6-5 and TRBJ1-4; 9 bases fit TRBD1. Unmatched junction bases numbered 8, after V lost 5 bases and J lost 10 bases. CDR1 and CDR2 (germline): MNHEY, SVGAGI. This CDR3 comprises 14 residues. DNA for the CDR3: TGTGCCAGCAGTCCGGACAGGGGTGGAGGAAAACTGTTTTTT. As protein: CASSPDRGGGKLFF.

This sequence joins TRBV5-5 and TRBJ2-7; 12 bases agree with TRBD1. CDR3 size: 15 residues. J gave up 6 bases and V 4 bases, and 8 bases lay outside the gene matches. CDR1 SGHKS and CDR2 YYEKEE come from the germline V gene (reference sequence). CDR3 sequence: CASSARDRGHREQYV. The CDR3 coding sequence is TGTGCCAGCAGCGCCAGGGACAGGGGGCATCGCGAGCAGTACGTC.

CDR3 in amino acids: CASIPQGGEKLFF. CDR3 DNA sequence: TGTGCCAGCATTCCTCAGGGAGGAGAAAAACTGTTTTTT. The chain joins TRBV2 to TRBJ1-4, with a possible D match to TRBD1 (5 bases). The germline V gene encodes CDR1 SNHLY and CDR2 FYNNEI. The CDR3 has 13 amino acids. Between the trimmed V and J ends, which lost 7 bases and 8 bases, there was a span of 14 bases.

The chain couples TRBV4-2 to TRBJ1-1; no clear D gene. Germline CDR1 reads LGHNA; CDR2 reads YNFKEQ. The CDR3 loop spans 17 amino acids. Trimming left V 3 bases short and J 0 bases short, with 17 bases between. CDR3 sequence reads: CASSQDQASPMNTEAFF. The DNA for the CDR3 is TGTGCCAGCAGCCAGGATCAGGCATCTCCCATGAACACTGAAGCTTTCTTT.

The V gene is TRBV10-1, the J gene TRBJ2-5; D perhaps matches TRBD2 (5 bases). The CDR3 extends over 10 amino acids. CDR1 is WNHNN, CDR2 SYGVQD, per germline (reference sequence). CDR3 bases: TGCGGCATGGGAGTAAAGACCCAGTACTTC. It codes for CGMGVKTQYF.

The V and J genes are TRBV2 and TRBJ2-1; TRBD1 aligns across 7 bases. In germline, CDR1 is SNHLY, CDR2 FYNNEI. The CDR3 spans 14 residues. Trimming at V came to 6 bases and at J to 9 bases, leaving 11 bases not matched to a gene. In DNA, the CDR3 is TGTGCCAGCAGGAAAAGGGGGCAGGGTTTTGAGCAGTTCTTC. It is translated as CASRKRGQGFEQFF. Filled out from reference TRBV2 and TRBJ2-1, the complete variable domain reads EPEVTQTPSHQVTQMGQEVILRCVPISNHLYFYWYRQILGQKVEFLVSFYNNEISEKSEIFDDQFSVERPDGSNFTLKIRSTKLEDSAMYFCASRKRGQGFEQFFGPGTRLTVL.

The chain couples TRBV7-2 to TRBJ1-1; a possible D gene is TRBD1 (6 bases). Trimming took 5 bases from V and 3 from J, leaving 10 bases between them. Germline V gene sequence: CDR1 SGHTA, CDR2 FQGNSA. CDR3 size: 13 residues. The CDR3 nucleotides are TGTGCCAGCAGCGGCAGGGGTGACACTGAAGCTTTCTTT. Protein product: CASSGRGDTEAFF.

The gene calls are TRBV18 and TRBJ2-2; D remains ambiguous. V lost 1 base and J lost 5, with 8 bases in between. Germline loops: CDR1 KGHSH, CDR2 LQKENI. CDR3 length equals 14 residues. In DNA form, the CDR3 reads TGTGCCAGCTCACCACGAACACGAACCGGGGAGCTGTTTTTT. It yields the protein CASSPRTRTGELFF. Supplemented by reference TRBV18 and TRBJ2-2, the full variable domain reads NAGVMQNPRHLVRRRGQEARLRCSPMKGHSHVYWYRQLPEEGLKFMVYLQKENIIDESGMPKERFSAEFPKEGPSILRIQQVVRGDSAAYFCASSPRTRTGELFFGEGSRLTVL.

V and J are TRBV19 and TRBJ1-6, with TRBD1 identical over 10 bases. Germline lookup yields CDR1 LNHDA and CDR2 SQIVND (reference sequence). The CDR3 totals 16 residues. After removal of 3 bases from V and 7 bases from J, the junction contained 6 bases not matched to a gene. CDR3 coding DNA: TGTGCCAGTAGTATGGGACAGGGGCCGAAAAATTCACCCCTCCACTTT. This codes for CASSMGQGPKNSPLHF.